These 21 T cell receptor beta chains originate from one sample sequenced in a study of beta chain features in type 1 diabetes (dated by TCRdb to 2017 to 2018). Library construction relied on the immunoSEQ multiplex PCR assay. The High Capacity cDNA Reverse Transcription Kit was used to reverse transcribe all of the isolated RNA, meaning that expressed TCRB transcripts were what got sequenced. TCRdb limited this immuneACCESS table to in-frame rearrangements with V and J called. A share of clones is missing; checked studies link under half to unresolved V genes, and the rest is unexplained. The sample includes some 900,000 clones, with about a sixth observed a single time. Around 0.02% of the sample is in the top ten clones. The source material was naive CD4+ T cells from blood. The cell subset or site label on this specimen signifies: true naive CD4+ T cells. Receptors were obtained from a young woman in good health.

CDR3 residues: CASSLEGYLSGNTIYF. Written as DNA, the CDR3 is TGTGCCAGCAGCTTAGAGGGGTACCTCTCTGGAAACACCATATATTTT. The chain has TRBV7-2 and TRBJ1-3, with a possible D match to TRBD1 (5 bases). The V and J ends lost 1 base and 0 bases respectively, with 10 bases between them. The CDR3 length is 16 residues. From germline, CDR1 is SGHTA and CDR2 FQGNSA.

The rearrangement uses TRBV2 and TRBJ1-3; D remains ambiguous. Per the germline V gene, CDR1 is SNHLY and CDR2 is FYNNEI. This CDR3 has 16 amino acids. The V gene lost 4 bases and the J gene lost 0 bases, with 13 bases spanning the gap. This chain's CDR3 is CASSALEFGSGNTIYF. The CDR3 DNA reads TGTGCCAGCAGTGCTCTCGAATTCGGCTCTGGAAACACCATATATTTT.

V is TRBV6-1 and J is TRBJ2-2, with a tentative D call TRBD2 (5 bases). CDR1 is MNHNS and CDR2 is SASEGT in the germline V gene. V was cut by 6 bases and J by 4 bases, with 9 bases left in between. The CDR3 consists of 13 residues. The CDR3, as DNA: TGTGCCAGCAGAACTAGTATCACCGGGGAGCTGTTTTTT. Translated, it gives CASRTSITGELFF.

The chain combines TRBV9 with TRBJ1-2; 8 nucleotides match TRBD1. The CDR3 runs to 20 residues. Trimming at V came to 1 base and at J to 4 bases, leaving 21 bases not matched to a gene. Germline assignment: CDR1 SGDLS and CDR2 YYNGEE. CDR3 residues: CASSVSRGTGTGIVGYGYTF. The CDR3 DNA reads TGTGCCAGCAGCGTATCGCGGGGAACCGGGACAGGCATCGTCGGCTATGGCTACACCTTC. The variable domain in full, completed from reference TRBV9 and TRBJ1-2, reads DSGVTQTPKHLITATGQRVTLRCSPRSGDLSVYWYQQSLDQGLQFLIQYYNGEERAKGNILERFSAQQFPDLHSELNLSSLELGDSALYFCASSVSRGTGTGIVGYGYTFGSGTRLTVV.

This clone has only a few counts. V is TRBV27 and J is TRBJ1-5, with 9 bases identical to TRBD1. V lost 4 bases to trimming and J lost 4 bases; unmatched junction nucleotides: 8. There are 16 residues in the CDR3. CDR1 is MNHEY and CDR2 is SMNVEV in the germline V gene (reference sequence). Here the CDR3 DNA reads TGTGCCAGCAGTTACTTATACAGGGGGCGAAATCAGCCCCAGCATTTT. As protein: CASSYLYRGRNQPQHF.

The chain uses TRBV6-1 and TRBJ2-7, with D perhaps TRBD1 (6 bases). Germline assignment: CDR1 MNHNS and CDR2 SASEGT. Trimming stripped 9 bases from V and 2 bases from J, with 17 bases between. CDR3 length equals 14 residues. As DNA, the CDR3 is TGTGCCAGTAAAGATTCGCCAGGGGCCTACGAGCAGTACTTC. This gives the protein CASKDSPGAYEQYF.

The V call is TRBV9, the J call TRBJ2-2; 7 nucleotides line up with TRBD1. Trimming removed 1 base from V and 2 bases from J; junction bases left unmatched: 5. This CDR3 is built from 16 residues. Germline CDR1 reads SGDLS; CDR2 reads YYNGEE. CDR3 nucleotides: TGTGCCAGCAGCGTAACCAACAGGGGAAACACCGGGGAGCTGTTTTTT. Its protein product is CASSVTNRGNTGELFF. Full variable domain (outside the CDR3, taken from reference TRBV9 and TRBJ2-2): DSGVTQTPKHLITATGQRVTLRCSPRSGDLSVYWYQQSLDQGLQFLIQYYNGEERAKGNILERFSAQQFPDLHSELNLSSLELGDSALYFCASSVTNRGNTGELFFGEGSRLTVL.

This clone was recorded a few times. V gene TRBV5-1 combines with J gene TRBJ1-2; a weak D match, TRBD1 (6 bases). Germline CDR1 reads SGHRS; CDR2 reads YFSETQ. The length of the CDR3 is 15 residues. V was pared by 0 bases and J by 4 bases, with 13 bases between. CDR3 loop: CASSLAPRGGYGYTF. DNA for the CDR3: TGCGCCAGCAGCTTGGCCCCCAGGGGAGGCTATGGCTACACCTTC.

As to this clone: A much larger clone is a single base away; this may be a read error. Other DNA sequences in the same sample also yield this CDR3. The gene calls are TRBV11-3 and TRBJ2-3, with D uncertain. Trimming removed 3 bases from V and 4 bases from J, with 5 bases in between. CDR1 and CDR2 from the germline V gene are SGHNT and YENEEA. The CDR3 extends over 12 amino acids. CDR3 bases: TGTGCCAGCAGCTTGAGCCCAGATACGCAGTATTTT. It encodes CASSLSPDTQYF.

This clone has just a few counts. The rearrangement links TRBV5-5 to TRBJ2-1; 9 nucleotides align to TRBD2. The CDR3 is made up of 16 amino acids. Losses at the gene ends were 4 bases for V and 4 bases for J; bases not matched to a gene: 9. CDR1 and CDR2 (germline): SGHKS, YYEKEE (reference sequence). Written as DNA, the CDR3 is TGTGCCAGCAGCCCGGGGACTAGCACTCAATACAATGAGCAGTTCTTC. Protein sequence: CASSPGTSTQYNEQFF.

This chain uses TRBV7-3 with TRBJ2-2, with D unresolved. This CDR3 comprises 14 residues. Germline lookup yields CDR1 SGHTA and CDR2 FQGTGA. V was pared by 5 bases and J by 5 bases, with 12 bases between. The CDR3 loop is CASSPRWSTGELFF. The CDR3 region has the DNA TGTGCCAGCAGCCCACGATGGAGTACCGGGGAGCTGTTTTTT.

This rearrangement joins TRBV7-2 to TRBJ2-7; D might be TRBD2 (6 bases). Trimming left V 3 bases short and J 7 bases short, with 19 bases between. There are 15 residues in the CDR3. Germline CDR1 is SGHTA and CDR2 is FQGNSA. In nucleotides, the CDR3 is TGTGCCAGCAGCTTGTGGGGGACCCTTGCGGGAGAGCAGTACTTC. Encoded protein: CASSLWGTLAGEQYF. Using reference TRBV7-2 and TRBJ2-7 for the parts outside the CDR3, the full variable domain is GAGVSQSPSNKVTEKGKDVELRCDPISGHTALYWYRQSLGQGLEFLIYFQGNSAPDKSGLPSDRFSAERTGGSVSTLTIQRTQQEDSAVYLCASSLWGTLAGEQYFGPGTRLTVT.

This clone was observed a few times. The genes are TRBV4-3 and TRBJ1-2; TRBD1 is a possible D gene (6 bases). The CDR3 totals 17 residues. With 3 bases removed from V and 8 bases from J, the gap between germline ends came to 25 bases. The V gene's germline CDR1 is LGHNA and CDR2 YSLEER. The CDR3 bases are TGCGCCAGCAGCCACATATCCAGGGGCGCCGGAGTTAGGGGCTACACCTTC. Translating gives CASSHISRGAGVRGYTF.

The J gene is TRBJ2-7, the V gene TRBV13; no definite D call. The length of the CDR3 is 14 residues. Trimming cost V 1 base and J 3 bases, with 10 bases left between them. The germline CDR1 and CDR2 sequences are PRHDT and FYEKMQ (reference sequence). The DNA of the CDR3 is TGTGCCAGCAGCTTAGACCGCCGGAGCTACGAGCAGTACTTC. Protein product: CASSLDRRSYEQYF.

The table lists this clone with a few counts. V is TRBV18 and J is TRBJ1-5, with 7 bases identical to TRBD1. CDR3 length: 14 amino acids. Germline V CDR1 and CDR2: KGHSH, LQKENI. J gave up 2 bases and V 5 bases, and 3 bases lay outside the gene matches. CDR3 in amino acids: CASSNRGGNQPQHF. CDR3 nucleotide sequence: TGTGCCAGCTCAAACAGGGGCGGCAATCAGCCCCAGCATTTT.

CDR3: CSVERPFGEAFF. The CDR3 DNA follows: TGCAGCGTTGAACGGCCCTTCGGTGAAGCTTTCTTT. This chain links TRBV29-1 with TRBJ1-1; D unresolved. Germline V gives CDR1 SQVTM, CDR2 ANQGSEA. The V and J ends lost 2 bases and 7 bases respectively, with 11 bases between them. CDR3 length: 12 amino acids.

This clone has only a few counts. The chain is built from TRBV5-1 and TRBJ2-5, with TRBD2 identical over 11 bases. CDR1 and CDR2 (germline): SGHRS, YFSETQ. The V segment lost 0 bases and the J segment 4 bases; nucleotides outside the gene matches: 8. This CDR3 contains 17 residues. DNA of the CDR3: TGCGCCAGCAGCTTGGTACTAGCGGGAGCATCCGGAGAGACCCAGTACTTC. It translates to CASSLVLAGASGETQYF.

V gene TRBV28 combines with J gene TRBJ2-2; possibly TRBD1 for D (6 bases). The CDR3 sequence is 14 residues long. The V and J ends lost 5 bases and 4 bases respectively, with 11 bases between them. Germline V lookup: CDR1 MDHEN, CDR2 SYDVKM. The CDR3 DNA is TGTGCCAGCAGTGCCGGGACACGCACCGGGGAGCTGTTTTTT. Amino acids: CASSAGTRTGELFF.

The chain recombines TRBV4-2 with TRBJ1-1; D gene ambiguous. The CDR3 sequence is 14 residues long. Germline CDR1 LGHNA, CDR2 YNFKEQ. The germline V and J ends were trimmed by 1 base and 1 base, with 7 bases remaining between them. Here the CDR3 reads CASSQAEGNTEAFF. The CDR3 bases are TGTGCCAGCAGCCAAGCAGAGGGGAACACTGAAGCTTTCTTT.

V is TRBV6-5 and J is TRBJ2-3; TRBD2 is a possible D gene (6 bases). Germline V gene lookup returns CDR1 MNHEY and CDR2 SVGAGI. The CDR3 loop spans 15 amino acids. V shed 0 bases and J shed 6 bases, with 13 bases lying between them. CDR3 protein: CASSYSRLVSDTQYF. The CDR3, as DNA: TGTGCCAGCAGTTACTCCCGACTAGTTTCGGATACGCAGTATTTT.

There are a few counts of this clone. In DNA, the CDR3 is TGCGCCAGCAGCACCAACGCGGGGTCGTACAATGAGCAGTTCTTC. The encoded protein is CASSTNAGSYNEQFF. The chain is built from TRBV5-1 and TRBJ2-1, with a tentative D call TRBD2 (6 bases). The V end was cut by 4 bases, the J end by 4 bases, with 15 bases between. The germline V gene has CDR1 SGHRS and CDR2 YFSETQ. CDR3 length: 15 residues. Full variable domain (missing parts from reference TRBV5-1 and TRBJ2-1): KAGVTQTPRYLIKTRGQQVTLSCSPISGHRSVSWYQQTPGQGLQFLFEYFSETQRNKGNFPGRFSGRQFSNSRSEMNVSTLELGDSALYLCASSTNAGSYNEQFFGPGTRLTVL.